The 27 T cell receptor beta chains below all came from one sample that was sequenced in a study of T cells in Graves' hyperthyroidism and ophthalmopathy (dated by TCRdb to between 2018 and 2021). To prepare the library, multiplex PCR was applied. The sample was run on an Illumina HiSeq 2000. TCR beta CDR3 regions were amplified from RNA transcripts. The first round of RT-PCR for the TCR CDR3 was performed with the HTBI primer set and the Qiagen OneStep RT-PCR kit. TCRdb reran the public reads through fastp at Q25 and MiXCR, keeping productive beta chains. Entries are consolidated by CDR3 protein sequence, retaining the most common genes and DNA. This sample lists around 260,000 distinct CDR3 sequences; approximately 26% were detected once. Of the sample, over 25% is held by the ten largest clones. Sequencing input: blood. These receptors were collected from a man in his forties with Graves' hyperthyroidism that later progressed to Graves' ophthalmopathy.

The rearrangement links TRBV28 to TRBJ1-5, with a tentative D call TRBD1 (5 bases). Germline V gene data show CDR1 as MDHEN and CDR2 as SYDVKM. The CDR3 totals 14 residues. The V and J ends lost 3 bases and 8 bases respectively, with 14 bases between them. For the CDR3, the DNA is TGTGCCAGCAGTTTGGGGCTCGTGGTCAAGCCCCAGCATTTT. Protein sequence: CASSLGLVVKPQHF. Full variable domain (outside the CDR3, taken from reference TRBV28 and TRBJ1-5): DVKVTQSSRYLVKRTGEKVFLECVQDMDHENMFWYRQDPGLGLRLIYFSYDVKMKEKGDIPEGYSVSREKKERFSLILESASTNQTSMYLCASSLGLVVKPQHFGDGTRLSIL.

This clonotype was seen a few times. This sequence joins TRBV7-8 and TRBJ2-4; D is perhaps TRBD2 (5 bases). The V and J ends lost 5 bases and 11 bases respectively, with 19 bases between them. Germline lookup yields CDR1 SGHVS and CDR2 FQNEAQ. This CDR3 is 14 amino acids long. CDR3 amino acids: CASSQGLGGPFQYF. The CDR3 region has the DNA TGTGCCAGCAGCCAAGGACTCGGTGGGCCTTTTCAGTACTTC.

CDR3 protein: CSATIYANDRETQYF. The CDR3 DNA is TGCAGCGCCACGATCTACGCCAATGATCGGGAGACCCAGTACTTC. V is TRBV29-1 and J is TRBJ2-5; D gene unclear. The CDR3 runs 15 residues. Germline V gene sequence: CDR1 SQVTM, CDR2 ANQGSEA. The V end lost 7 bases, the J end lost 5 bases, and 23 bases lay between the germline ends.

V usage is TRBV12-3 or TRBV12-4 and J usage is TRBJ1-3, with TRBD1 identical over 8 bases. This CDR3 has 15 amino acids. The ends lost 5 bases at V and 9 bases at J; junction bases unmatched: 12. The chain's CDR3 is CASSARTGIFSTIYF. The CDR3 DNA sequence: TGTGCCAGCAGTGCCCGGACAGGGATTTTCTCCACCATATATTTT.

This clonotype has a count of ten or more. The chain links TRBV9 to TRBJ2-7, with 8 positions matching TRBD2. CDR1 SGDLS and CDR2 YYNGEE come from the germline V gene. The CDR3 loop spans 16 amino acids. V shed 0 bases and J 3 bases; nucleotides not matched to a gene: 8. The CDR3 loop reads CASSVAPQAGDYEQYF. CDR3 nucleotides: TGTGCCAGCAGCGTAGCACCCCAAGCGGGAGACTACGAGCAGTACTTC.

V is TRBV12-3 or TRBV12-4 and J is TRBJ1-3, with no clear D. V lost 7 bases to trimming and J lost 3 bases, with 7 bases between them. The CDR3 runs to 12 residues. The CDR3 sequence is CASTQVGNTIYF. In DNA, the CDR3 is TGTGCCAGCACCCAAGTTGGAAACACCATATATTTT.

This clonotype was observed many times. The V gene is TRBV6-5, the J gene TRBJ2-2, with D possibly being TRBD1 (5 bases). The germline CDR1 and CDR2 sequences are MNHEY and SVGAGI. Trimming removed 6 bases at V and 5 bases at J, with 16 bases between. CDR3 length: 15 residues. The chain's CDR3 is CASSPRRAGTGELFF. CDR3 coding DNA: TGTGCCAGCAGCCCCCGCAGGGCTGGAACCGGGGAGCTGTTTTTT.

This clonotype came up many times. The chain carries TRBV5-1 and TRBJ2-7; D uncertain. This CDR3 spans 12 amino acids. CDR1 and CDR2 (germline): SGHRS, YFSETQ. Trimming left V 0 bases short and J 8 bases short, with 9 bases between. The CDR3 reads CASSLDTEKQYF. For the CDR3, the DNA is TGCGCCAGCAGCTTGGATACTGAAAAGCAGTACTTC.

This chain connects TRBV7-2 to TRBJ1-2; D ambiguous. Germline V gene data show CDR1 as SGHTA and CDR2 as FQGNSA. The CDR3 sequence is 14 residues long. Trimming pared 5 bases from V and 2 bases from J, leaving 12 bases between. The CDR3: CASSMSGRNYGYTF. In DNA form, the CDR3 reads TGTGCCAGCAGCATGTCCGGGAGGAACTATGGCTACACCTTC. The full variable domain, rest sourced from reference TRBV7-2 and TRBJ1-2, is GAGVSQSPSNKVTEKGKDVELRCDPISGHTALYWYRQSLGQGLEFLIYFQGNSAPDKSGLPSDRFSAERTGGSVSTLTIQRTQQEDSAVYLCASSMSGRNYGYTFGSGTRLTVV.

This clonotype was detected many times. This sequence joins TRBV5-1 and TRBJ2-7; 10 nucleotides align to TRBD2. Germline-derived CDR1 and CDR2 are SGHRS and YFSETQ. The CDR3 loop spans 16 amino acids. Losses at the gene ends were 0 bases for V and 7 bases for J; bases not matched to a gene: 10. The CDR3 sequence is CASSLDGLAGVDEQYF. CDR3 DNA sequence: TGCGCCAGCAGCTTGGATGGGCTAGCGGGAGTAGATGAGCAGTACTTC.

This clonotype was detected many times. The rearrangement links TRBV5-1 to TRBJ2-5; no clear D gene. Deletions cut 0 bases from V and 2 bases from J, with 8 bases between. Germline CDR1 SGHRS, CDR2 YFSETQ. This CDR3 comprises 14 residues. Here the CDR3 DNA reads TGCGCCAGCAGCTTGGCAACCTCGCAAGAGACCCAGTACTTC. It translates to CASSLATSQETQYF.

This clonotype was counted many times. This chain joins TRBV4-1 and TRBJ2-7, with a possible D match to TRBD1 (6 bases). V was pared by 1 base and J by 1 base, with 11 bases between. CDR1 and CDR2 (germline): MGHRA, YSYEKL. The CDR3 extends over 15 amino acids. In DNA form, the CDR3 reads TGCGCCAGCAGCCAAGTGGGGGCAGCTTCCTACGAGCAGTACTTC. Its translation: CASSQVGAASYEQYF.

This clonotype was seen just once. The V call is TRBV6-5, the J call TRBJ2-7; 8 bases line up with TRBD1. J lost 5 bases, V lost 0 bases, and 9 bases had no gene match. This CDR3 region has 16 residues. CDR1 is MNHEY, CDR2 SVGAGI, per germline. CDR3 loop: CASSYSRPGQGHEQYF. DNA for the CDR3: TGTGCCAGCAGTTACTCGAGACCAGGACAGGGCCACGAGCAGTACTTC.

This clonotype was picked up many times. The chain is built from TRBV29-1 and TRBJ1-1, with D possibly matching TRBD1 (6 bases). Trimming left V 5 bases short and J 3 bases short, with 13 bases between. The CDR3 length is 13 residues. Germline V CDR1 and CDR2: SQVTM, ANQGSEA. CDR3 nucleotide sequence: TGCAGCGTTTTGGGGGCCGGCGACACTGAAGCTTTCTTT. This translates into CSVLGAGDTEAFF.

This clonotype was seen a handful of times. As DNA, the CDR3 is TGTGCCAGCATTGACAGCTCCTACGAGCAGTACTTC. Its translation is CASIDSSYEQYF. V usage is TRBV6-1 and J usage is TRBJ2-7; D possibly corresponds to TRBD1 (5 bases). Trimming took 7 bases from V and 0 from J, leaving 7 bases between them. From germline, CDR1 is MNHNS and CDR2 SASEGT. This CDR3 comprises 12 residues.

Ten or more counts support this clonotype. The rearrangement uses TRBV27 and TRBJ2-5; 9 nucleotides match TRBD2. This CDR3 spans 16 amino acids. V lost 10 bases and J lost 4; bases outside the gene matches: 16. Germline CDR1 is MNHEY and CDR2 is SMNVEV (reference sequence). The CDR3 loop is CATFQSIAGAGETQYF. In DNA, the CDR3 is TGTGCCACCTTCCAATCCATAGCGGGAGCGGGAGAGACCCAGTACTTC.

This clonotype was recorded at least ten times. The CDR3: CAWSVTGTIGDYTF. Here the CDR3 DNA reads TGTGCCTGGAGTGTTACAGGGACCATTGGCGACTACACCTTC. The chain has TRBV30 and TRBJ1-2; D perhaps matches TRBD1 (6 bases). Germline values: CDR1 GTSNPN, CDR2 SVGIG (reference sequence). Between the trimmed V and J ends, which lost 0 bases and 10 bases, there was a span of 18 bases. The CDR3 covers 14 residues.

The table lists this clonotype with many counts. This rearrangement joins TRBV6-2 or TRBV6-3 to TRBJ2-5, with 9 bases fitting TRBD2. The CDR3 contains 15 residues. Germline loops: CDR1 MNHEY, CDR2 SVGEGT. Trimming took 10 bases from V and 2 from J; bases not matched to a gene: 11. CDR3 sequence (DNA): TGTGCCACCAAGACTATTAGCGGGAGTCAAGAGACCCAGTACTTC. This sequence encodes CATKTISGSQETQYF.

Many counts were recorded for this clonotype. The chain links TRBV5-1 to TRBJ1-1; possibly TRBD1 for D (5 bases). The germline CDR1 and CDR2 sequences are SGHRS and YFSETQ. This CDR3 comprises 15 residues. Deletions cut 4 bases from V and 9 bases from J, with 22 bases between. The CDR3 sequence: CASSPGTGGPRQAFF. DNA of the CDR3: TGCGCCAGCAGCCCCGGGACCGGAGGGCCGCGACAAGCTTTCTTT.

This clonotype was counted many times. V is TRBV6-2 or TRBV6-3 and J is TRBJ2-7; the D gene is possibly TRBD1 (6 bases). Germline V gene lookup returns CDR1 MNHEY and CDR2 SVGEGT. The CDR3 is 20 residues long. V was pared by 7 bases and J by 4 bases, with 35 bases between. This CDR3 reads CASILTYLRLLGHKVYEQYF. The CDR3 DNA is TGTGCCAGCATTCTTACTTATCTAAGATTACTGGGACACAAAGTTTACGAGCAGTACTTC.

The chain carries TRBV27 and TRBJ1-5; TRBD1 aligns across 7 bases. Germline V gene sequence: CDR1 MNHEY, CDR2 SMNVEV (reference sequence). CDR3 size: 14 residues. V was clipped by 5 bases and J by 4 bases; unmatched bases: 5. CDR3 nucleotide sequence: TGTGCCAGCAGTACCAGGGGGGGGAATCAGCCCCAGCATTTT. It is translated as CASSTRGGNQPQHF.

In this sample, this clonotype turned up many times. The gene calls are TRBV6-5 and TRBJ2-7, with D possibly matching TRBD2 (6 bases). This CDR3 is built from 16 residues. Germline values: CDR1 MNHEY, CDR2 SVGAGI. Trimming left V 0 bases short and J 2 bases short, with 14 bases between. The CDR3: CASSYSIPGVAYEQYF. The CDR3 DNA is TGTGCCAGCAGTTACTCGATCCCGGGAGTAGCCTACGAGCAGTACTTC.

This clonotype occurred many times. The genes are TRBV11-1 and TRBJ1-5; TRBD1 matches 10 bases. This CDR3 spans 16 amino acids. Trimming at V came to 3 bases and at J to 3 bases, leaving 5 bases not matched to a gene. The germline V gene encodes CDR1 SGHAT and CDR2 FQDESV (reference sequence). CDR3 coding DNA: TGTGCCAGCAGCTTGGGGACAGGGGACGTCAATCAGCCCCAGCATTTT. Translating it yields CASSLGTGDVNQPQHF.

This clonotype was recorded a few times. The CDR3 DNA follows: TGTGCCACCAGCAGCCCAGCTATAGGACAGGGAGAGACCCAGTACTTC. Its protein is CATSSPAIGQGETQYF. This rearrangement joins TRBV15 to TRBJ2-5, with 8 bases fitting TRBD1. V shed 3 bases and J 4 bases; nucleotides not matched to a gene: 10. Germline V CDR1 and CDR2: LNHNV, YYDKDF (reference sequence). The CDR3 loop spans 16 amino acids.

This clonotype is labeled as large (0.1 to 1%). The genes are TRBV5-6 and TRBJ2-5; TRBD1 aligns across 8 bases. Germline lookup yields CDR1 SGHDT and CDR2 YYEEEE. The CDR3 sequence is 13 residues long. V gave up 4 bases and J gave up 3 bases; unmatched junction bases: 2. The CDR3 bases are TGTGCCAGCAGCACGACAGGGGAAGAGACCCAGTACTTC. Translation gives CASSTTGEETQYF. The entire variable domain, with the rest obtained from reference TRBV5-6 and TRBJ2-5, is as follows: DAGVTQSPTHLIKTRGQQVTLRCSPKSGHDTVSWYQQALGQGPQFIFQYYEEEERQRGNFPDRFSGHQFPNYSSELNVNALLLGDSALYLCASSTTGEETQYFGPGTRLLVL.

In its sample, this clonotype was seen many times. The chain combines TRBV28 with TRBJ1-1; D may be TRBD1 (5 bases). The germline V and J ends were trimmed by 5 bases and 3 bases, with 10 bases remaining between them. This CDR3 is 13 amino acids long. Germline lookup yields CDR1 MDHEN and CDR2 SYDVKM. For the CDR3, the DNA is TGTGCCAGCAGTGGGGGACGATACACTGAAGCTTTCTTT. Protein product: CASSGGRYTEAFF.

V is TRBV6-1 and J is TRBJ2-5; 16 bases fit TRBD2. Trimming removed 7 bases from V and 5 bases from J; junction bases left unmatched: 13. The CDR3 length is 18 residues. CDR1 is MNHNS, CDR2 SASEGT, per germline. The CDR3 reads CASNRDSGTSGRAETQYF. The CDR3 bases are TGTGCCAGCAATCGAGATTCGGGGACTAGCGGGAGGGCGGAGACCCAGTACTTC.